The clone carrying this TCR beta chain was observed many times. Looked up from germline, CDR1 is SQVTM and CDR2 is ANQGSEA. V lost 7 bases to trimming and J lost 5 bases, with 11 bases between them. This CDR3 contains 12 residues. The sample is drawn from a study of spatial heterogeneity in lung cancer. On the study more broadly: The count of detected beta-chain sequences consistently exceeded that of alpha-chain sequences. Unique TCR and UMI combinations averaged more than ten appearances each in raw reads.

TCRdb re-called the 5' RACE reads with MiXCR, one entry per CDR3 protein. The sample records about 20,000 distinct CDR3 sequences, under 20% being singletons. Time point: sample taken at primary tumor resection. The input material, whole RNA from tumor, nontumor lung or frozen PBMC, was sequenced unsorted. Samples came from roughly 72 TRACERx patients with untreated early-stage lung cancer. The TCR was taken from a male donor with early-stage non-small cell lung cancer. The gene calls are TRBV29-1 and TRBJ2-2; D may be TRBD2 (5 bases). Sequencing was performed on PBMCs, taken at surgery. DNA of the CDR3: TGCAGCGCCCGAGGGTTAACCGGGGAGCTGTTTTTT. This gives the protein CSARGLTGELFF.